The rows below give T cell receptor beta chains drawn from one sample of a study of preoperative IRX-2 immunotherapy in early breast cancer. The data were produced by immunoSEQ multiplex PCR, yet TCRdb's version contains in-frame clones alone and is incomplete. The repertoire holds 25,000 to 30,000 clones, with 81% as singletons. The specimen was lymph node tissue, collected after IRX-2 immunotherapy. These receptors were collected from a human donor with breast cancer. Each CDR3 is given with its conserved first and last residue. Each record gives: CDR3 DNA, CDR3 protein, V gene, J gene, clone size, D gene. The D gene is left open where the match is weak. Clone size is given for some rows only: seen once, a few or many times, or a class if the clone is expanded.

CDR3 DNA: TGCGCCAGCAGCCAAGACTACAGTCTAAGCAATCAGCCCCAGCATTTT; CDR3 protein: CASSQDYSLSNQPQHF; V gene: TRBV4-1; J gene: TRBJ1-5; clone size: once; D gene: .
CDR3 DNA: TGCGCCAGCAGACCCGGGGCGGGTCGTAACAATCAGCCCCAGCATTTT; CDR3 protein: CASRPGAGRNNQPQHF; V gene: TRBV5-1; J gene: TRBJ1-5; clone size: .; D gene: .
CDR3 DNA: TGTGCCAGCAACCCTACAGGGGGGTCCTATAATTCACCCCTCCACTTT; CDR3 protein: CASNPTGGSYNSPLHF; V gene: TRBV28; J gene: TRBJ1-6; clone size: .; D gene: TRBD1
CDR3 DNA: TGTGCCTGCTTGAGGGGGTACTACGAGCAGTACTTC; CDR3 protein: CACLRGYYEQYF; V gene: TRBV30; J gene: TRBJ2-7; clone size: .; D gene: .
CDR3 DNA: TGTGCCACCAGCAGGGGGACAGCCCAAGAGACCCAGTACTTC; CDR3 protein: CATSRGTAQETQYF; V gene: TRBV15; J gene: TRBJ2-5; clone size: .; D gene: TRBD1
CDR3 DNA: TGTGCCAGCAGTCAAGGGGCGCGTCAAGAGACCCAGTACTTC; CDR3 protein: CASSQGARQETQYF; V gene: TRBV28; J gene: TRBJ2-5; clone size: .; D gene: .
CDR3 DNA: TGTGCCAGCAGCTTACCGGGGGCACGTCAGCCCCAGCATTTT; CDR3 protein: CASSLPGARQPQHF; V gene: TRBV7-6; J gene: TRBJ1-5; clone size: .; D gene: .
CDR3 DNA: TGTGCCAGCAGCCAAGAGGGGAATTCACCCCTCCACTTT; CDR3 protein: CASSQEGNSPLHF; V gene: TRBV14; J gene: TRBJ1-6; clone size: .; D gene: .
CDR3 DNA: TGCAGCGTTGAGATTCCAGGGAACACCATATATTTT; CDR3 protein: CSVEIPGNTIYF; V gene: TRBV29-1; J gene: TRBJ1-3; clone size: .; D gene: .
CDR3 DNA: TGCGCCAGCAGCCTCTTGGACCAGGGAACTGAAGCTTTCTTT; CDR3 protein: CASSLLDQGTEAFF; V gene: TRBV5-1; J gene: TRBJ1-1; clone size: .; D gene: .
CDR3 DNA: TGTGCCTGGAGTCCCAGGACCGCGGGCACTGAAGCTTTCTTT; CDR3 protein: CAWSPRTAGTEAFF; V gene: TRBV30; J gene: TRBJ1-1; clone size: .; D gene: .
CDR3 DNA: TGTGCCAGTAGTATAGTTGGCAATGAGCAGTTCTTC; CDR3 protein: CASSIVGNEQFF; V gene: TRBV19; J gene: TRBJ2-1; clone size: .; D gene: .
CDR3 DNA: TGTGCCAGCTCACCACAGGGGACAGATGGCTACACCTTC; CDR3 protein: CASSPQGTDGYTF; V gene: TRBV18; J gene: TRBJ1-2; clone size: .; D gene: TRBD1
CDR3 DNA: TGTGCCAGCTCACCGACTTTAGCCAAAAACATTCAGTACTTC; CDR3 protein: CASSPTLAKNIQYF; V gene: TRBV18; J gene: TRBJ2-4; clone size: few; D gene: .
CDR3 DNA: TGCAGCGTTGAGAGCGGGGGGCCTAACACCGGGGAGCTGTTTTTT; CDR3 protein: CSVESGGPNTGELFF; V gene: TRBV29-1; J gene: TRBJ2-2; clone size: .; D gene: TRBD2
CDR3 DNA: TGTGCCAGTAGTATCCTACAGGGTCCCGCTTTCTTT; CDR3 protein: CASSILQGPAFF; V gene: TRBV19; J gene: TRBJ1-1; clone size: .; D gene: .
CDR3 DNA: TGTGCCAGCAGTACCCTAGTAGGGACCCAGTACTTC; CDR3 protein: CASSTLVGTQYF; V gene: TRBV6-8; J gene: TRBJ2-5; clone size: .; D gene: .
CDR3 DNA: TGTGCCTGGAGTGCCCAGGGGAATCAGCCCCAGCATTTT; CDR3 protein: CAWSAQGNQPQHF; V gene: TRBV30; J gene: TRBJ1-5; clone size: .; D gene: .
CDR3 DNA: TGCGCCAGCAGTGAGCAAGCTAATTCACCCCTCCACTTT; CDR3 protein: CASSEQANSPLHF; V gene: TRBV10-2; J gene: TRBJ1-6; clone size: .; D gene: .
CDR3 DNA: TGTGCCAGTAAAGAGGTGGAGGCCGCCTACAATGAGCAGTTCTTC; CDR3 protein: CASKEVEAAYNEQFF; V gene: TRBV19; J gene: TRBJ2-1; clone size: .; D gene: .
CDR3 DNA: TGTGCCAGTTCATTTACAGGGGCCATAAATGAAAAACTGTTTTTT; CDR3 protein: CASSFTGAINEKLFF; V gene: TRBV19; J gene: TRBJ1-4; clone size: .; D gene: TRBD1
CDR3 DNA: TGTGCCAGTAGTATCCAGGGGGGACGCGATGAGCAGTTCTTC; CDR3 protein: CASSIQGGRDEQFF; V gene: TRBV19; J gene: TRBJ2-1; clone size: .; D gene: .
CDR3 DNA: TGTGCCAGTAGCCAGAACATTGCAACTAATGAAAAACTGTTTTTT; CDR3 protein: CASSQNIATNEKLFF; V gene: TRBV19; J gene: TRBJ1-4; clone size: .; D gene: .
CDR3 DNA: TGCGCCAGCAGCTTGGCCGCAGGGAACACTGAAGCTTTCTTT; CDR3 protein: CASSLAAGNTEAFF; V gene: TRBV5-1; J gene: TRBJ1-1; clone size: .; D gene: .
CDR3 DNA: TGCGCCAGCAGCCAAGATGAGGGGCCATATGGCTACACCTTC; CDR3 protein: CASSQDEGPYGYTF; V gene: TRBV1; J gene: TRBJ1-2; clone size: .; D gene: .
CDR3 DNA: TGTGCCAGTAGGATGGGCAGCGGGAGCTCTGGAAACACCATATATTTT; CDR3 protein: CASRMGSGSSGNTIYF; V gene: TRBV19; J gene: TRBJ1-3; clone size: few; D gene: .
CDR3 DNA: TGTGCCAGCACACGACATTCCCCCACCGGGACAGCTAATAATTCACCCCTCCACTTT; CDR3 protein: CASTRHSPTGTANNSPLHF; V gene: TRBV6-8; J gene: TRBJ1-6; clone size: .; D gene: TRBD1
CDR3 DNA: TGTGCCAGCAGCTTAGGTTTCCGACGCCGAAACACTGAAGCTTTCTTT; CDR3 protein: CASSLGFRRRNTEAFF; V gene: TRBV11-3; J gene: TRBJ1-1; clone size: .; D gene: .
CDR3 DNA: TGTGCCAGCAGGCAGGGAGCCCGGGGCTATGGCTACACCTTC; CDR3 protein: CASRQGARGYGYTF; V gene: TRBV6-4; J gene: TRBJ1-2; clone size: .; D gene: .
CDR3 DNA: TGTGCCAGCAGTCTAAGACAGGGAAGGATCAAAGAGACCCAGTACTTC; CDR3 protein: CASSLRQGRIKETQYF; V gene: TRBV28; J gene: TRBJ2-5; clone size: .; D gene: TRBD1
CDR3 DNA: TGTGCCAGCAGTGAGGGCAGGGTCGGTGAAAAACTGTTTTTT; CDR3 protein: CASSEGRVGEKLFF; V gene: TRBV6-8; J gene: TRBJ1-4; clone size: .; D gene: .
CDR3 DNA: TGTGCCAGCTCACCGGGACGCACAGATACGCAGTATTTT; CDR3 protein: CASSPGRTDTQYF; V gene: TRBV18; J gene: TRBJ2-3; clone size: .; D gene: .
CDR3 DNA: TGTGCCAGCAGCTTAGGGCAGGGTAGGGAAAAACTGTTTTTT; CDR3 protein: CASSLGQGREKLFF; V gene: TRBV11-3; J gene: TRBJ1-4; clone size: few; D gene: .
CDR3 DNA: TGTGCCAGCAGCTTCGGATCAACTGGAAACACCATATATTTT; CDR3 protein: CASSFGSTGNTIYF; V gene: TRBV7-1; J gene: TRBJ1-3; clone size: .; D gene: .
CDR3 DNA: TGTGCCAGCAGCGTAGGTCCGGATTCACCCCTCCACTTT; CDR3 protein: CASSVGPDSPLHF; V gene: TRBV9; J gene: TRBJ1-6; clone size: .; D gene: .
CDR3 DNA: TGCGCCAGCAGCTTGGGACAGGTCCAAGAGACCCAGTACTTC; CDR3 protein: CASSLGQVQETQYF; V gene: TRBV5-1; J gene: TRBJ2-5; clone size: .; D gene: .
CDR3 DNA: TGTGCCAGCTCACCACCCGCCCAGCGAATATTGAACACTGAAGCTTTCTTT; CDR3 protein: CASSPPAQRILNTEAFF; V gene: TRBV18; J gene: TRBJ1-1; clone size: .; D gene: .
CDR3 DNA: TGTGCCTGGAGTGCGGGAAGGATCAGGGAAGGCACTGAAGCTTTCTTT; CDR3 protein: CAWSAGRIREGTEAFF; V gene: TRBV30; J gene: TRBJ1-1; clone size: .; D gene: .
CDR3 DNA: TGTGCCAGTAGTATGTCCTGGCTGGGGAACTACGAGCAGTACTTC; CDR3 protein: CASSMSWLGNYEQYF; V gene: TRBV19; J gene: TRBJ2-7; clone size: once; D gene: .
CDR3 DNA: TGTGCCAGCAGTTATCAGGGGCAGAGGTTTCCCAACACTGAAGCTTTCTTT; CDR3 protein: CASSYQGQRFPNTEAFF; V gene: TRBV28; J gene: TRBJ1-1; clone size: .; D gene: .
CDR3 DNA: TGTGCCAGCAGTGGGGACATCTCCAACTATGGCTACACCTTC; CDR3 protein: CASSGDISNYGYTF; V gene: TRBV6-8; J gene: TRBJ1-2; clone size: .; D gene: .
CDR3 DNA: TGTGCCAGCAGTGAGATGGAAGGAATCTCACCCCTCCACTTT; CDR3 protein: CASSEMEGISPLHF; V gene: TRBV6-8; J gene: TRBJ1-6; clone size: .; D gene: .
CDR3 DNA: TGTGCCAGCACTCAGAGGTGGACAGGGGCATTTTCGGGCCATCAGCCCCAGCATTTT; CDR3 protein: CASTQRWTGAFSGHQPQHF; V gene: TRBV6-8; J gene: TRBJ1-5; clone size: .; D gene: TRBD1
CDR3 DNA: TGTGCCAGCAGTTACTCGGGAGGGAGAGGTGGCTATGGCTACACCTTC; CDR3 protein: CASSYSGGRGGYGYTF; V gene: TRBV6-8; J gene: TRBJ1-2; clone size: .; D gene: .
CDR3 DNA: TGCGCCAGCAGCGCCGGGACAGTAGGTAACGAGCAGTACTTC; CDR3 protein: CASSAGTVGNEQYF; V gene: TRBV5-1; J gene: TRBJ2-7; clone size: .; D gene: TRBD1
CDR3 DNA: TGTGCTAGTGGTTTGGTAGAGACAGGGATTTTTCGTGGCTACACCTTC; CDR3 protein: CASGLVETGIFRGYTF; V gene: TRBV12-5; J gene: TRBJ1-2; clone size: .; D gene: TRBD1
CDR3 DNA: TGTGCCAGCAGCGAGAATTGGGACAGGAACACTGAAGCTTTCTTT; CDR3 protein: CASSENWDRNTEAFF; V gene: TRBV6-8; J gene: TRBJ1-1; clone size: .; D gene: TRBD1
CDR3 DNA: TGTGCCAGTAGTGACGGGGGCCGAGAGACCCAGTACTTC; CDR3 protein: CASSDGGRETQYF; V gene: TRBV19; J gene: TRBJ2-5; clone size: .; D gene: .
CDR3 DNA: TGCGCCACACCGGACAGGGGAGGACACACTGAAGCTTTCTTT; CDR3 protein: CATPDRGGHTEAFF; V gene: TRBV10-1; J gene: TRBJ1-1; clone size: .; D gene: TRBD1
CDR3 DNA: TGTGCCAGCAGCCAGGTCCCCGGAGCCACTGAAGCTTTCTTT; CDR3 protein: CASSQVPGATEAFF; V gene: TRBV14; J gene: TRBJ1-1; clone size: once; D gene: .
CDR3 DNA: TGTGCCAGCTCACCACTGGAGAGTTTAGACGAGCAGTACTTC; CDR3 protein: CASSPLESLDEQYF; V gene: TRBV18; J gene: TRBJ2-7; clone size: .; D gene: .